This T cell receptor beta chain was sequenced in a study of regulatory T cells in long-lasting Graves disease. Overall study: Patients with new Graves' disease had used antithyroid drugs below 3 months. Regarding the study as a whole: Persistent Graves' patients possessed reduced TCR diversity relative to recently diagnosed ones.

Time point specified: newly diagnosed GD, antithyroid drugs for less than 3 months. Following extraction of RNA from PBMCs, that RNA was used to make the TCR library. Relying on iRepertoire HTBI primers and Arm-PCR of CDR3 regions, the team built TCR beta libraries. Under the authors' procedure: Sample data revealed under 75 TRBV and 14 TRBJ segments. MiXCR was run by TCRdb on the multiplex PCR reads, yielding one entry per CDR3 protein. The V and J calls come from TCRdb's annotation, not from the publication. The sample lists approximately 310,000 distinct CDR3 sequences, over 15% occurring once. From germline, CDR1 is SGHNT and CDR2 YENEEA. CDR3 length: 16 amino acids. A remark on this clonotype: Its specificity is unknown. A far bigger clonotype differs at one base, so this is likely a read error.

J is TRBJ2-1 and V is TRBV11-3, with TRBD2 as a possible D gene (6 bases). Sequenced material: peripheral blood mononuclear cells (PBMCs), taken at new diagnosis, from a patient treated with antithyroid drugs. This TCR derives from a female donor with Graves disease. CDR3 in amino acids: CTSSKTRGASYNEQFF. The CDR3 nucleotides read TGTACCAGCAGCAAGACGCGGGGCGCTTCCTACAATGAGCAGTTCTTC.